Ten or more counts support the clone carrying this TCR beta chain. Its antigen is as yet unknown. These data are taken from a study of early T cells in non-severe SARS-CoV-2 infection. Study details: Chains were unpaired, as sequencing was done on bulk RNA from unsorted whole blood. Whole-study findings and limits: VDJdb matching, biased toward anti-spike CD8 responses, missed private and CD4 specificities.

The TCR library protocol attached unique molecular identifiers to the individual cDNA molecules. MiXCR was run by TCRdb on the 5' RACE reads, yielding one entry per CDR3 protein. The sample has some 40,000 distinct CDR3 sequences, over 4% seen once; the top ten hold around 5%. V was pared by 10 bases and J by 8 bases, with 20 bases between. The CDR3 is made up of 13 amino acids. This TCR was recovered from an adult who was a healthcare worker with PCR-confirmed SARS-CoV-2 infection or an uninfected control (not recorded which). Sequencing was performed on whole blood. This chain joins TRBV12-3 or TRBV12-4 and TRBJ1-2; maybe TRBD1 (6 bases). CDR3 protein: CATHRGGMGGYTF. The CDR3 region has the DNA TGTGCCACCCATCGAGGGGGGATGGGGGGCTACACCTTC.